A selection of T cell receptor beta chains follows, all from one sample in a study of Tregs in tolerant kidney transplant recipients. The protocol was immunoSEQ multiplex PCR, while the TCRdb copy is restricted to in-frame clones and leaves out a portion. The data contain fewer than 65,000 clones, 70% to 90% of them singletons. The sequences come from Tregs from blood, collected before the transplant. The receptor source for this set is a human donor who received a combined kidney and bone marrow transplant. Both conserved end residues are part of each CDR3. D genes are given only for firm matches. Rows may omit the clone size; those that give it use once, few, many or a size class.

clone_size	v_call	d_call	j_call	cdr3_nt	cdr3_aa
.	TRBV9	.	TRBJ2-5	TGTGCCAGCAGCGTAGTAGCGGACCAAGAGACCCAGTACTTC	CASSVVADQETQYF
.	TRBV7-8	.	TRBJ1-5	TGTGCCAGCACCAACTTAATAGGGCCTGGGAATCAGCCCCAGCATTTT	CASTNLIGPGNQPQHF
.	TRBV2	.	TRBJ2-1	TGTGCCACCCGAGGCGACTTCTCCTACAATGAGCAGTTCTTC	CATRGDFSYNEQFF
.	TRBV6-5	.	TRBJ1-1	TGTGCCAGCAGGACGACGGTGAACACTGAAGCTTTCTTT	CASRTTVNTEAFF
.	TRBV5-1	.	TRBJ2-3	TGCGCCAGCAGCTTTCAGGGTAGCACAGATACGCAGTATTTT	CASSFQGSTDTQYF
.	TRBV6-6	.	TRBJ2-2	TGTGCCAGCAGTCCCCCCGGGGAGCTGTTTTTT	CASSPPGELFF
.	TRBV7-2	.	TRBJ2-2	TGTGCCAGCAGCTTGGGTTGGGACACCGGGGAGCTGTTTTTT	CASSLGWDTGELFF
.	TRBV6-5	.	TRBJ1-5	TGTGCCAGCAGTTACATACCGACAGATAGCAATCAGCCCCAGCATTTT	CASSYIPTDSNQPQHF
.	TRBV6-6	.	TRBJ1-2	TGTGCCAGCAGCCAAGAGCCCCTTCCCTATTCTGGCTACACCTTC	CASSQEPLPYSGYTF
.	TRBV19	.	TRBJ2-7	TGTGCCAGTAGTAGCCGTGGCAGGCTGAGCTCCTACGAGCAGTACTTC	CASSSRGRLSSYEQYF
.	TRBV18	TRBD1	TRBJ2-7	TGTGCCAGCTCACCCGACAGGACAGGGTTGCACGAGCAGTGCTTC	CASSPDRTGLHEQCF
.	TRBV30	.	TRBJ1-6	TGTGCCTGGAATTCAGGGGATTTCGGTTCACCCCTCCACTTT	CAWNSGDFGSPLHF
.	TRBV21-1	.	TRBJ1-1	TGTGCCTCCCACAGGGATTGTCGGGGTTATAAGGAAGCTTTCTTT	CASHRDCRGYKEAFF
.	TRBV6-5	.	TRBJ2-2	TGTGCCAGCAGTTCCCTAGCGTCCGGGGAGCTGTTTTTT	CASSSLASGELFF
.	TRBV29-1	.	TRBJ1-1	TGCAGCGTTGAAGAGCGGTGGGCAACGAAAGCTTTCTTT	CSVEERWATKAFF
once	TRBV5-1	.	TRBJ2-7	TGCGCCAGCAGCTTACGGGACACTCAGAACTACGAGCAGTACTTC	CASSLRDTQNYEQYF
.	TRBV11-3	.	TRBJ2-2	TGTGCCAGCAGCTTAGCCGGGGGCGGGGAGCTGTTTTTT	CASSLAGGGELFF
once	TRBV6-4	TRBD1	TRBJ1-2	TGTGCCAGCAGTGAGGAAGGGGGCCTATATGGCTACACCTTC	CASSEEGGLYGYTF
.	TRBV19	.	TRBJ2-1	TGTGCCAGTAGTATTCGGGGTTACAATGAGCAGTTCTTC	CASSIRGYNEQFF
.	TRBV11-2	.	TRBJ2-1	TGTGCCAGCAGCTTAGAGGGGCTGGGGAATGAGCAGTTCTTC	CASSLEGLGNEQFF
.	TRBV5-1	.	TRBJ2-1	TGCGCCAGCAGCTCGGAGGGACTCTATGAGCAGTTCTTC	CASSSEGLYEQFF
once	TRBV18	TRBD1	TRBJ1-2	TGTGCCAGCTCACCGCTTGTCGGACAAAGACAGGGGCCTCACCTTAACTATGGCTACACCTTC	CASSPLVGQRQGPHLNYGYTF
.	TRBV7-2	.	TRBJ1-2	TGTGCCAGCTCTGACCGGGGGTTCTATGGCTACACCTTC	CASSDRGFYGYTF
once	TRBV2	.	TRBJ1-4	TGTGCCAGCAGCTGGCAAGGGACTAATGAAAAACTGTTTTTT	CASSWQGTNEKLFF
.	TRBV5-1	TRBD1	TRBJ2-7	TGCGCCAGCAGCTGGACAGGGAACTACGAGCAGTACTTC	CASSWTGNYEQYF
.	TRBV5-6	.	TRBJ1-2	TGTGCCAGCAGCCCTGACAGGAAGTATGGCTACACCTTC	CASSPDRKYGYTF
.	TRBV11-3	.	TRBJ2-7	TGTGCCAGCAGCCGAGACAGCGTTCTGCAGTACGAGCAGTACTTC	CASSRDSVLQYEQYF
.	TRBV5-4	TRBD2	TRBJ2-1	TGTGCCAGCAGCCAAGGGACTAGCGGGTCCTACAATGAGCAGTTCTTC	CASSQGTSGSYNEQFF